This entry concerns a single T cell receptor beta chain. Its antigen specificity is not known. There are no base qualities to consult, and no much larger clone falls within one base. For TCR beta library preparation, around 1.9 micrograms of genomic DNA were extracted from the cryopreserved PBMCs. Longitudinal blood samples from CLL patients on ibrutinib monotherapy underwent high-throughput TCR beta sequencing. The patients were enrolled in a single-center, open-label phase 2 trial of ibrutinib monotherapy. The CDR1 and CDR2 encoded by the germline V gene are MNHEY and SVGAGI. The CDR3 measures 16 amino acids from cysteine to phenylalanine. This entry keeps only the CDR3 DNA: 48 bases, framed from base 1. The trim is 0 bases for V and 2 bases for J, with a gap of 14 bases between the germline ends. This record comes from a study of cytotoxic CD8 clonotypes in ibrutinib-treated CLL (dated by TCRdb to 2020 to 2022). Concerning the study at large: The cohort included roughly 15 treatment-naive and 11 relapsed/refractory patients; 17 to 18 were IGHV unmutated. Partial responses were observed in roughly 24 patients and complete responses in 2; after a median follow-up of 68 months, remission was maintained in about 15 patients and progression was observed in approximately 12. An average of around 260,000 productive templates and approximately 90,000 productive rearrangements was obtained per sample. Cryopreserved peripheral blood mononuclear cells were obtained before treatment, at response, and at either sustained remission or disease progression. Of the approximately 87 people in the trial, approximately 26 had longitudinal samples available. Samples at response were collected after a median of about twelve months of treatment, with a range of about 6 to 36 months.

What the authors observed across the whole study: An increase in clonality was observed at ibrutinib response, with clonality remaining stable during sustained remission and falling back toward baseline at progression. Baseline clonality was found to be higher than that of age-matched healthy donors and was strongly correlated with circulating CD8+ T-cell counts. Lymph node repertoires were not examined, and the timing of sampling was not matched between patients in sustained remission and those whose disease progressed. Public clonotypes were rare and either contracted or stayed stable during treatment, and the rise in clonality at ibrutinib response reflected the expansion of private clonotypes.

The goal of deep resolution MiSeq sequencing was a depth between 1 in 1 million and 1 in 200,000 T cells, and coverage averaged 10x per clonotype. The immunoSEQ hsTCRB Kit was used to generate the TCR beta libraries. In the paper's pipeline: ImmunoSEQ Data Assistant and ImmunoSEQ Analyzer were used for data analysis, and V, D and J genes were assigned according to IMGT definitions. Clonality, which ranges from 0 to 1, was calculated by subtracting the normalized Shannon entropy of productive rearrangement frequencies from one. Public clonotype analysis was restricted to overrepresented clonotypes comprising at least 0.05% of each patient's repertoire. Thirteen age-matched healthy donor repertoires from immuneACCESS served as clonality controls. The table comes from immuneACCESS by way of TCRdb, which keeps in-frame sequences with V and J called. Part of the clones is missing from these tables; in studies checked, under half for an unresolved V gene and the rest for unknown reasons. V and J calls and clone size are those listed in that table; D and trimming were worked out from the DNA. In all, the sample holds tens of thousands of clones, and roughly 86% of those were seen once. About 5.6% of the sample belongs to the ten largest clones.

Rearrangement joined TRBV6-5 to TRBJ2-7; matching of 7 bases hints at TRBD2 as the D gene. Source: PBMCs, taken before ibrutinib treatment. This TCR derives from a human donor with chronic lymphocytic leukemia. The sequenced DNA is TGTGCCAGCAGTTACTCAGGGGGGGGCACCCCCTACGAGCAGTACTTC. This is translated as CASSYSGGGTPYEQYF.